This is a list of T cell receptor beta chains from one sample in a study of cytomegalovirus exposure and HLA in healthy donors. Clones were read by immunoSEQ multiplex PCR, and TCRdb kept only the in-frame ones, dropping some. Of over 100,000 clones in the sample, 50% to 75% were seen once. The sample taken for sequencing was PBMCs. The receptors were gathered from a woman in her forties in good health and CMV-seropositive. Both conserved end residues are part of each CDR3. D genes are given only for firm matches. Clone size, where shown, is once, few, many, or a class for clones that have expanded.

>-|TRBV27|TRBJ2-1|14|TRBD2
CASMPAGVSNEQFF
TGTGCCAGCATGCCAGCGGGAGTGAGCAATGAGCAGTTCTTC
>-|TRBV7-2|TRBJ2-1|13|-
CASSPPSDRGQFF
TGTGCCAGCAGCCCCCCCTCCGACCGAGGGCAGTTCTTC
>-|TRBV5-1|TRBJ2-3|15|TRBD2
CASRRGGPSTDTQYF
TGCGCCAGCAGACGCGGGGGGCCAAGCACAGATACGCAGTATTTT
>-|TRBV6-1|TRBJ2-3|13|TRBD1
CASSRDRGDTQYF
TGTGCCAGCAGTAGGGACAGGGGGGATACGCAGTATTTT
>-|TRBV30|TRBJ2-1|15|-
CASEKDRFGYNEQFF
TGTGCCTCCGAGAAAGACAGGTTTGGCTACAATGAGCAGTTCTTC
>-|TRBV6-6|TRBJ2-5|15|-
CASSYSIESQETQYF
TGTGCCAGCAGTTACTCGATAGAGAGCCAAGAGACCCAGTACTTC
>-|TRBV19|TRBJ1-2|16|-
CASSITRRGLNYGYTF
TGTGCCAGTAGTATAACTCGTCGGGGTCTTAACTATGGCTACACCTTC
>-|TRBV7-6|TRBJ2-3|16|-
CASSFGGLRSTDTQYF
TGTGCCAGCAGCTTTGGGGGCTTGCGGAGCACAGATACGCAGTATTTT
>-|TRBV5-1|TRBJ2-5|13|TRBD2
CASRTSGIGTQYF
TGCGCCAGCAGGACTAGCGGGATAGGAACCCAGTACTTC
>-|TRBV19|TRBJ2-7|15|-
CASHCRAGLHYEQYF
TGTGCCAGTCACTGCCGGGCGGGACTCCACTACGAGCAGTACTTC
>-|TRBV14|TRBJ2-5|14|TRBD2
CASSTTSGQETQYF
TGTGCCAGCTCGACTACTAGCGGACAAGAGACCCAGTACTTC
>-|TRBV4-1|TRBJ2-7|16|TRBD2
CASSQELLAAYYEQYF
TGCGCCAGCAGCCAAGAATTACTAGCGGCTTACTACGAGCAGTACTTC
>-|TRBV6-1|TRBJ1-2|14|-
CASSESYSYYGYTF
TGTGCCAGCAGTGAATCATACAGTTACTATGGCTACACCTTC
>-|TRBV4-2|TRBJ2-3|17|TRBD2
CASSQGLAGTGADTQYF
TGTGCCAGCAGCCAAGGGCTAGCGGGAACCGGCGCAGATACGCAGTATTTT
>-|TRBV29-1|TRBJ2-6|15|-
CSAPLSGSGANVLTF
TGCAGCGCCCCTTTGAGCGGCTCTGGGGCCAACGTCCTGACTTTC
>-|TRBV6-5|TRBJ2-7|15|TRBD2
CASKVQREGSYEQYF
TGTGCCAGCAAAGTCCAGCGGGAGGGTTCCTACGAGCAGTACTTC
>-|TRBV7-8|TRBJ2-3|14|TRBD1
CASSPTGSTDTQYF
TGTGCCAGCAGCCCGACAGGGAGCACAGATACGCAGTATTTT
>-|TRBV5-1|TRBJ2-7|15|TRBD1
CASSVHGTGLYEQYF
TGCGCCAGCAGCGTCCACGGGACAGGACTCTACGAGCAGTACTTC
>-|TRBV25-1|TRBJ2-2|17|TRBD1
CASSDTTGTENTGELFF
TGTGCCAGCAGTGACACTACCGGGACAGAAAACACCGGGGAGCTGTTTTTT
>few|TRBV11-2|TRBJ1-5|13|-
CASSTGSNQPQHF
TGTGCCAGCAGCACCGGTAGCAATCAGCCCCAGCATTTT
>-|TRBV2|TRBJ1-1|13|TRBD1
CASSKDRDTEAFF
TGTGCCAGCAGTAAGGACAGGGACACTGAAGCTTTCTTT
>-|TRBV30|TRBJ2-3|14|-
CAWNFNGGTDTQYF
TGTGCCTGGAACTTTAACGGGGGCACAGATACGCAGTATTTT
>-|TRBV19|TRBJ1-5|16|TRBD1
CASSMVGDRVNQPQHF
TGTGCCAGTAGTATGGTAGGGGACAGGGTCAATCAGCCCCAGCATTTT
>-|TRBV18|TRBJ1-5|15|-
CASSPAGGSNQPQHF
TGTGCCAGCTCACCGGCCGGAGGGAGCAATCAGCCCCAGCATTTT
>few|TRBV29-1|TRBJ2-2|14|TRBD1
CSFRDRSSTGELFF
TGCAGCTTCCGGGACAGGAGCTCCACCGGGGAGCTGTTTTTT
>many|TRBV6-5|TRBJ2-7|14|-
CASSYSLLPWEQYF
TGTGCCAGCAGTTACTCGTTACTCCCCTGGGAGCAGTACTTC
>once|TRBV19|TRBJ2-1|16|-
CASSSGSAGSYNEQFF
TGTGCCAGTAGTAGCGGGTCGGCGGGCTCCTACAATGAGCAGTTCTTC
>-|TRBV6-5|TRBJ1-6|16|TRBD1
CASSYYLGQDNSPLHF
TGTGCCAGCAGTTATTACTTGGGACAGGATAATTCACCCCTCCACTTT
>once|TRBV11-3|TRBJ1-5|18|-
CASSLAIFRQDPNQPQHF
TGTGCCAGCAGCTTAGCTATATTTCGACAGGACCCTAATCAGCCCCAGCATTTT
>-|TRBV7-2|TRBJ2-1|14|-
CASSLAGLAGEQFF
TGTGCCAGCAGCTTAGCGGGTTTGGCGGGTGAGCAGTTCTTC
>-|TRBV19|TRBJ1-5|14|TRBD1
CASSPGGGNQPQHF
TGTGCCAGTAGTCCAGGGGGCGGAAATCAGCCCCAGCATTTT
>-|TRBV5-1|TRBJ1-1|14|TRBD1
CASSPGQIGTEAFF
TGCGCCAGCAGCCCGGGACAGATAGGCACTGAAGCTTTCTTT
>-|TRBV29-1|TRBJ2-1|12|-
CSVSSGNNEQFF
TGCAGCGTTTCGAGCGGTAACAATGAGCAGTTCTTC
>-|TRBV5-1|TRBJ1-2|14|-
CASSFSGLGQGYTF
TGCGCCAGCAGCTTTTCAGGGTTGGGTCAGGGCTACACCTTC
>-|TRBV7-9|TRBJ2-5|12|-
CASSLESTAQYF
TGTGCCAGCAGCTTAGAATCAACGGCCCAGTACTTC
>-|TRBV29-1|TRBJ1-2|13|TRBD1
CSVEGQGRVGYTF
TGCAGCGTTGAAGGACAGGGTCGGGTTGGCTACACCTTC
>once|TRBV27|TRBJ2-6|15|-
CASGRYSSGANVLTF
TGTGCCAGCGGCAGGTACTCCTCTGGGGCCAACGTCCTGACTTTC
>-|TRBV7-5|TRBJ1-2|13|-
CARSLFPLYGYTF
TGTGCCAGAAGCTTATTCCCCCTCTATGGCTACACCTTC
>-|TRBV18|TRBJ2-3|16|TRBD1
CASSPATGGKTDTQYF
TGTGCCAGCTCACCGGCGACAGGGGGAAAGACAGATACGCAGTATTTT
>-|TRBV18|TRBJ1-2|14|TRBD1
CASSSLDRGHGYTF
TGTGCCAGCTCATCCTTGGACAGGGGGCATGGCTACACCTTC
>-|TRBV6-5|TRBJ2-7|16|-
CASSYSKTGKGYEQYF
TGTGCCAGCAGTTACTCGAAAACAGGGAAGGGGTACGAGCAGTACTTC
>once|TRBV29-1|TRBJ2-1|15|TRBD2
CSVEGLAGLDNEQFF
TGCAGCGTTGAAGGACTAGCGGGGCTCGACAATGAGCAGTTCTTC
>-|TRBV28|TRBJ2-5|14|-
CASSLWSGQETQYF
TGTGCCAGCAGTTTATGGAGCGGCCAAGAGACCCAGTACTTC
>-|TRBV19|TRBJ1-5|18|-
CASSIIGGDWNSNQPQHF
TGTGCCAGTAGTATAATAGGCGGGGACTGGAATAGCAATCAGCCCCAGCATTTT
>-|TRBV5-1|TRBJ1-4|13|-
CASARGTNEKLFF
TGCGCCAGCGCTAGGGGCACTAATGAAAAACTGTTTTTT
>-|TRBV9|TRBJ2-3|16|TRBD2
CASSPLAGILPDTQYF
TGTGCCAGCAGCCCTCTAGCGGGAATTCTCCCCGATACGCAGTATTTT
>-|TRBV19|TRBJ2-1|14|-
CASSTNRERNEQFF
TGTGCCAGTAGTACCAACAGGGAACGAAATGAGCAGTTCTTC
>-|TRBV5-1|TRBJ1-2|14|TRBD1
CASSLGQGAGGYTF
TGCGCCAGCAGCTTGGGACAGGGGGCAGGTGGCTACACCTTC
>few|TRBV7-9|TRBJ1-2|13|TRBD1
CASLGQGNYGYTF
TGTGCCAGCCTGGGACAGGGGAACTATGGCTACACCTTC
>-|TRBV5-1|TRBJ1-3|16|-
CASSPYRGANGNTIYF
TGCGCCAGCAGCCCGTACCGGGGGGCGAATGGAAACACCATATATTTT
>-|TRBV6-1|TRBJ1-6|16|-
CASSEVKGLPSTPLHF
TGTGCCAGCAGTGAAGTGAAGGGACTCCCGTCGACCCCCCTCCACTTT